This paragraph reports one T cell receptor beta chain. This sample was included in a study of blood T cells in healthy people across ages. PCR was performed a second time for roughly 7 to 12 cycles using a sample-barcoded 5' primer and a J-beta primer mix. TCRdb fed the 5' RACE reads into MiXCR, producing one record per CDR3 protein. The sample comprises hundreds of thousands of distinct CDR3 sequences, under 45% of which are singletons, and approximately 20% rests with the top ten. With V trimmed by 0 bases and J by 4 bases, 6 bases remained unmatched. The CDR3 length is 16 residues. Germline assignment: CDR1 MNHEY and CDR2 SVGAGI.

The rearrangement links TRBV6-5 to TRBJ2-1; 7 bases are a match to TRBD2. The specimen sequenced was blood. This clonotype was sampled from a man in his 60s in good health. The CDR3 coding sequence is TGTGCCAGCAGTTACTCCGGGGGGAGCGGTTACAATGAGCAGTTCTTC. Encoded protein: CASSYSGGSGYNEQFF.